This is a list of T cell receptor beta chains from one sample in a study of lymphopenia after photon versus proton radiotherapy. The method was immunoSEQ multiplex PCR; TCRdb's version includes in-frame clones alone and lacks a portion of them. The sample carries 89,000 or so clones, 80% to 90% recorded once. This specimen consisted of peripheral blood, obtained from a patient treated with proton-based radiotherapy. These receptors were obtained from a man aged 55-75 years with pancreatic cancer. CDR3s include the opening cysteine and the closing phenylalanine or tryptophan. The order of the fields is D gene, CDR3 length, V gene, CDR3 protein. D genes are given only for firm matches.

D gene: TRBD2; CDR3 length: 18; V gene: TRBV5-1; CDR3 protein: CASSDPGRAVSGANVLTF
D gene: -; CDR3 length: 15; V gene: TRBV11-2; CDR3 protein: CASSKESGEGYEQYF
D gene: -; CDR3 length: 16; V gene: TRBV4-2; CDR3 protein: CASSQGGTSSYNEQFF
D gene: -; CDR3 length: 14; V gene: TRBV28; CDR3 protein: CASSLNRALLGYTF
D gene: TRBD2; CDR3 length: 14; V gene: TRBV27; CDR3 protein: CASKTSVNYNEQFF
D gene: -; CDR3 length: 13; V gene: TRBV5-4; CDR3 protein: CASSRSGTDTQYF
D gene: -; CDR3 length: 13; V gene: TRBV18; CDR3 protein: CASSPQDGLEAFF
D gene: TRBD1; CDR3 length: 13; V gene: TRBV5-6; CDR3 protein: CASSWDRGYEQYF
D gene: TRBD1; CDR3 length: 14; V gene: TRBV5-4; CDR3 protein: CASSRDSNTGELFF
D gene: -; CDR3 length: 14; V gene: TRBV5-5; CDR3 protein: CASSLATSTDTQYF